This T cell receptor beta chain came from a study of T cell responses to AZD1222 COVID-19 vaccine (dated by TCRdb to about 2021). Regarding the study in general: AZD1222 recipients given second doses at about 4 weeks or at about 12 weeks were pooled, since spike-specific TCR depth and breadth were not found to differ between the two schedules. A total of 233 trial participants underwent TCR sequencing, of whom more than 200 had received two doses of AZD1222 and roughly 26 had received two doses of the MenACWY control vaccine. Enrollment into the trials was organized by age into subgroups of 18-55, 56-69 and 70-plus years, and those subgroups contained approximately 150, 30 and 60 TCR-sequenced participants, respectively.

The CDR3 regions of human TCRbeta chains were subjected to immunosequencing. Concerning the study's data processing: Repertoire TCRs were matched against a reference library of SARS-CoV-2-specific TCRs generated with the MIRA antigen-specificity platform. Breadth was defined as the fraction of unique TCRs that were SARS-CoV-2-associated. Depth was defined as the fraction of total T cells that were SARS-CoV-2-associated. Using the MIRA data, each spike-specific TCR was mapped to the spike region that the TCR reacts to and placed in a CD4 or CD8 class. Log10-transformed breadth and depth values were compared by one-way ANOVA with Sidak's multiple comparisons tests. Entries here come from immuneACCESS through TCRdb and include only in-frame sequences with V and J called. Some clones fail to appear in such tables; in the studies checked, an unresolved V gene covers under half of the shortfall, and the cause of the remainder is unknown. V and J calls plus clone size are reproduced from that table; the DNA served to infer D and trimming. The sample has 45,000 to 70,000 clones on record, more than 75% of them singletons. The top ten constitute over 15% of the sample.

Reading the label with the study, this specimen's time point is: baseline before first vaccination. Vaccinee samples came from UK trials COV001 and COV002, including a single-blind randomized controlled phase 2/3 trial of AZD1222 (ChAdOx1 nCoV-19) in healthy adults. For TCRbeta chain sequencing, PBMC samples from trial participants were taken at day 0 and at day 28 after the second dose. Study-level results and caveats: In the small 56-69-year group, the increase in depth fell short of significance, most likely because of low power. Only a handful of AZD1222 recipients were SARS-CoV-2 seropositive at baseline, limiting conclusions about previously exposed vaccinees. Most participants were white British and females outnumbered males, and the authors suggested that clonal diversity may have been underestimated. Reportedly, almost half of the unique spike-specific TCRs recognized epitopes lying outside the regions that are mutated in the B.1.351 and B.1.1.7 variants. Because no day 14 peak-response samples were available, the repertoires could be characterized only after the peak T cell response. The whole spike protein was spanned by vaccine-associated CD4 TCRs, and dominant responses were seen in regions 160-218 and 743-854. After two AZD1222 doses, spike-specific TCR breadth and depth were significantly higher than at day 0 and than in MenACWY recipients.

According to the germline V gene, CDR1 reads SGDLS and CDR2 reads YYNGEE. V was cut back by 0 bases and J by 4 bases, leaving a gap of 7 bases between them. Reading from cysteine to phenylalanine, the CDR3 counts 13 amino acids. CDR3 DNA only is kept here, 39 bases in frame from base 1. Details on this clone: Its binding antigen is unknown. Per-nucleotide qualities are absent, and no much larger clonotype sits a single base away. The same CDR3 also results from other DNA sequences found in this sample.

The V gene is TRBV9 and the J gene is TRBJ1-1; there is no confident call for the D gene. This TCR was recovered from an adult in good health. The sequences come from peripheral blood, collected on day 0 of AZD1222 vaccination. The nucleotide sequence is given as TGTGCCAGCAGCGTAGACCGGGTCACTGAAGCTTTCTTT. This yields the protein CASSVDRVTEAFF. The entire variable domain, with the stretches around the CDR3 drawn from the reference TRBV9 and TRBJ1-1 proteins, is DSGVTQTPKHLITATGQRVTLRCSPRSGDLSVYWYQQSLDQGLQFLIQYYNGEERAKGNILERFSAQQFPDLHSELNLSSLELGDSALYFCASSVDRVTEAFFGQGTRLTVV.